The entry below gives a single TCR beta chain sequence along with its context. These data belong to a study of blood T cell repertoires in COVID-19. Germline CDR1 and CDR2: KGHSH and LQKENI. This CDR3 has 13 residues. The V and J ends lost 4 bases and 11 bases respectively, with 17 bases between them. Data came from immunoSEQ multiplex PCR; TCRdb stores just in-frame clones and leaves some out. The table has under 250,000 clones, around 81% seen once. The source of this sequence is a man aged 25-40 years who had recovered from COVID-19. V gene TRBV18 combines with J gene TRBJ1-2, with D perhaps TRBD1 (5 bases). Sequencing used peripheral blood. CDR3 bases: TGTGCCAGCTCACAAGGACACCAGACTGTTTACACCTTC. It yields the protein CASSQGHQTVYTF.